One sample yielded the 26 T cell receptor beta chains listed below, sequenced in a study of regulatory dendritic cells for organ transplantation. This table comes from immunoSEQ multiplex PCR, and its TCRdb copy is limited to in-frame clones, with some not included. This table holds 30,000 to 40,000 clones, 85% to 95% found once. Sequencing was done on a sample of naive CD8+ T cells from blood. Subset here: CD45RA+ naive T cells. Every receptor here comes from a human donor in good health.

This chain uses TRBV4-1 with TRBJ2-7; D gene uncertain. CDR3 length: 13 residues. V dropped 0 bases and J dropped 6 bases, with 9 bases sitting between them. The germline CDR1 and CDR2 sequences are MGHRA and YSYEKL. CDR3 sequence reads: CASSQDFAREQYF. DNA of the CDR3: TGCGCCAGCAGCCAAGATTTTGCCCGCGAGCAGTACTTC.

The CDR3 reads CASREGQGNEQYF. CDR3 nucleotide sequence: TGTGCCAGCAGGGAGGGACAGGGAAACGAGCAGTACTTC. The V gene is TRBV6-6, the J gene TRBJ2-7; TRBD1 matches 9 bases. CDR1 and CDR2 (germline): MNHNY, SVGAGI (reference sequence). Trimming took 6 bases from V and 5 from J; bases not matched to a gene: 5. The CDR3 sequence is 13 residues long.

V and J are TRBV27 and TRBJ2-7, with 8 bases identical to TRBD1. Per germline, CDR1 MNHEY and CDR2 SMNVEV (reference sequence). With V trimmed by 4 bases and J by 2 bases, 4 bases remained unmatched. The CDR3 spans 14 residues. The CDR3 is CASSSGQAAYEQYF. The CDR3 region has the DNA TGTGCCAGCAGTTCGGGACAGGCTGCCTACGAGCAGTACTTC.

The chain's CDR3 is CASSLNSRSGEYEQYF. In nucleotides, the CDR3 is TGTGCCAGCAGTTTAAATAGCCGATCCGGGGAGTACGAGCAGTACTTC. The chain combines TRBV27 with TRBJ2-7; the D gene is possibly TRBD2 (5 bases). Trimming stripped 2 bases from V and 4 bases from J, with 18 bases between. Germline-derived CDR1 and CDR2 are MNHEY and SMNVEV (reference sequence). The CDR3 length is 16 residues.

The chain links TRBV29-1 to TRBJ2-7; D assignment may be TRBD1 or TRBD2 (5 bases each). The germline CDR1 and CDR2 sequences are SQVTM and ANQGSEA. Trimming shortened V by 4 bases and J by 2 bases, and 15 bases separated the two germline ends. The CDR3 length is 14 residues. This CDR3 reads CSVANRDGAYEQYF. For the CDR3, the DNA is TGCAGCGTTGCAAACCGGGACGGTGCCTACGAGCAGTACTTC.

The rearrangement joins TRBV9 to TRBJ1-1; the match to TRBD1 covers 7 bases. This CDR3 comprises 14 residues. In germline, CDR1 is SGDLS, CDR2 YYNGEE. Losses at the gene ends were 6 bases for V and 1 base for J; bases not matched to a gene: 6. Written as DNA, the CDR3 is TGTGCCAGCACCAGGGGGACGGGGAACACTGAAGCTTTCTTT. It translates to CASTRGTGNTEAFF.

The CDR3 region has the DNA TGTGCCAGCAGTTTACGGCAGGGGCGAATCACTGAAGCTTTCTTT. Amino acids: CASSLRQGRITEAFF. The chain carries TRBV27 and TRBJ1-1; tentative D call: TRBD1 (6 bases). This CDR3 spans 15 amino acids. Germline values: CDR1 MNHEY, CDR2 SMNVEV (reference sequence). The V end lost 2 bases, the J end lost 4 bases, and 14 bases lay between the germline ends.

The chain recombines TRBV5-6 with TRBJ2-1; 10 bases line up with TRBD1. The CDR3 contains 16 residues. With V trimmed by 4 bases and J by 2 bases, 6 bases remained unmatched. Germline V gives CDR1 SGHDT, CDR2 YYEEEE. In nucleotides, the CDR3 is TGTGCCAGCAGCGACTCGGGACAGGGGCCCTACAATGAGCAGTTCTTC. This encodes CASSDSGQGPYNEQFF.

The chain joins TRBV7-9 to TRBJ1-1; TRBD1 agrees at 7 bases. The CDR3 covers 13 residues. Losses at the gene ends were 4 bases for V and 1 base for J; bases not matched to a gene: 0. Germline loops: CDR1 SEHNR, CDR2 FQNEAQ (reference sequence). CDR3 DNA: TGTGCCAGCAGCTGGACAGGGAACACTGAAGCTTTCTTT. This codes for CASSWTGNTEAFF.

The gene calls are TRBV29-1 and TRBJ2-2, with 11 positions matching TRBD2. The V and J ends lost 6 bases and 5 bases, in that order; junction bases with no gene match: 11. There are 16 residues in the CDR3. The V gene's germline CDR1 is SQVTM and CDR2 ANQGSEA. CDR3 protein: CSVGGLAGGKTGELFF. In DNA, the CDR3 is TGCAGCGTGGGGGGTCTAGCGGGAGGTAAAACCGGGGAGCTGTTTTTT.

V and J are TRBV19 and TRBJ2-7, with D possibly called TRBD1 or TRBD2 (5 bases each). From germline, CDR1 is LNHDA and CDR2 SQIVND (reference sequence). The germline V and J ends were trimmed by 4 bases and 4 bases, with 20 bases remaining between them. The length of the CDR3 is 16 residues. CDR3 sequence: CASSTTGTSSRYEQYF. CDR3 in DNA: TGTGCCAGTAGTACGACCGGGACCTCATCACGGTACGAGCAGTACTTC.

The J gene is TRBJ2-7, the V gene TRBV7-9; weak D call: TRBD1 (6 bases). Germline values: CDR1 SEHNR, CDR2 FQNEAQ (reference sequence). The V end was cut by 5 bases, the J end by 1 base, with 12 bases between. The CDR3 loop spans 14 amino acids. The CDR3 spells CASSPGVGSYEQYF. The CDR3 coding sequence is TGTGCCAGCAGCCCAGGGGTCGGATCCTACGAGCAGTACTTC. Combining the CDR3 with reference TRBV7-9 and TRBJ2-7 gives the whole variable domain DTGVSQNPRHKITKRGQNVTFRCDPISEHNRLYWYRQTLGQGPEFLTYFQNEAQLEKSRLLSDRFSAERPKGSFSTLEIQRTEQGDSAMYLCASSPGVGSYEQYFGPGTRLTVT.

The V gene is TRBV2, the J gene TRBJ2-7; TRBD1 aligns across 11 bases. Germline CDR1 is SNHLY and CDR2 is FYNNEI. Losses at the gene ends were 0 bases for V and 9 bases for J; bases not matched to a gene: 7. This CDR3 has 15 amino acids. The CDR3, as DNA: TGTGCCAGCAGTGAAGCGGTAAGGACAGGGGGCACGCAGTACTTC. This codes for CASSEAVRTGGTQYF. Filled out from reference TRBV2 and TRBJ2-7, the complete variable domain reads EPEVTQTPSHQVTQMGQEVILRCVPISNHLYFYWYRQILGQKVEFLVSFYNNEISEKSEIFDDQFSVERPDGSNFTLKIRSTKLEDSAMYFCASSEAVRTGGTQYFGPGTRLTVT.

The DNA for the CDR3 is TGCGCCAGCAGGGGAACTCTAGCGGGGCGGCCGGGTGAGACCCAGTACTTC. This gives the protein CASRGTLAGRPGETQYF. The V and J genes are TRBV10-1 and TRBJ2-5; 9 bases align to TRBD2. CDR3 length: 17 amino acids. The germline CDR1 and CDR2 sequences are WNHNN and SYGVQD (reference sequence). Germline trimming cut 6 bases from V and 5 bases from J; bases unmatched to any gene: 16.

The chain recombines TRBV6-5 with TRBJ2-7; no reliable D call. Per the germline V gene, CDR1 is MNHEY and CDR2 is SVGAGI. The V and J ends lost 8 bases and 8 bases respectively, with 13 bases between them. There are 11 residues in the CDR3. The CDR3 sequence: CASGNPPQQYF. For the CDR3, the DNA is TGTGCCAGCGGGAATCCCCCGCAGCAGTACTTC.

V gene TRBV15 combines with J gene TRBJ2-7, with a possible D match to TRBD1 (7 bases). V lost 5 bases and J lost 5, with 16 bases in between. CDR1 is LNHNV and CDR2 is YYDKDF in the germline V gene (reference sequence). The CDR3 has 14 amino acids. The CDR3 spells CATSARTGGDEQYF. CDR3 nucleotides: TGTGCCACCAGCGCCCGGACAGGCGGGGACGAGCAGTACTTC.

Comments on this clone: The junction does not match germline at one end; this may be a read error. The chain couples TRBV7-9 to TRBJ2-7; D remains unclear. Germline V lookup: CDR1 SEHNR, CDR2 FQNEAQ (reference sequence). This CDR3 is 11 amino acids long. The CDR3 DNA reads TGTGCCAGCAGCAAAGGGCTGAACGCTTCCTTC. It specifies CASSKGLNASF.

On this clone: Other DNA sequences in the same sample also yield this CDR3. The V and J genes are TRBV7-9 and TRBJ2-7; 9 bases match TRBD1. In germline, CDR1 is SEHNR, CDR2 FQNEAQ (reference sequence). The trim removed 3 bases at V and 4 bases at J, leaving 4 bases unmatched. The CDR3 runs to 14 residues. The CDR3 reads CASSFRDRGYEQYF. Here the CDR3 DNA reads TGTGCCAGCAGCTTCCGAGACAGGGGGTACGAGCAGTACTTC.

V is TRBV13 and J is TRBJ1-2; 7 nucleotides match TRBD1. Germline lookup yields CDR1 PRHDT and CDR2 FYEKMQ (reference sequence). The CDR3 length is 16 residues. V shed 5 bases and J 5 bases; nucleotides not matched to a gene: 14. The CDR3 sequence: CASSPQGGTELYGYTF. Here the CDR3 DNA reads TGTGCCAGCAGCCCACAGGGCGGGACAGAACTATATGGCTACACCTTC.

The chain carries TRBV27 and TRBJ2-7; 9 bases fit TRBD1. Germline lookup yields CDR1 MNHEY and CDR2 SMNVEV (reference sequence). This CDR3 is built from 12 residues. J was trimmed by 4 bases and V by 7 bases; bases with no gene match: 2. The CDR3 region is CASMGQGYEQYF. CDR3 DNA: TGTGCCAGCATGGGACAGGGTTACGAGCAGTACTTC.

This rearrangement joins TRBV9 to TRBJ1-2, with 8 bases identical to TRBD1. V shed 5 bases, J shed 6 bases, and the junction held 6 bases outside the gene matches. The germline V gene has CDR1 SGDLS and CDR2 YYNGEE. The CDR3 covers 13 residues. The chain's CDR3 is CASRGLTGDGYTF. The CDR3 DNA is TGTGCCAGCAGGGGGTTGACAGGGGATGGCTACACCTTC.

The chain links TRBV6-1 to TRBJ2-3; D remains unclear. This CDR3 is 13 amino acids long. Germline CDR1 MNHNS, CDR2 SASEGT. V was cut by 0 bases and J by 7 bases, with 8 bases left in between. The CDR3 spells CASSEATGNTQYF. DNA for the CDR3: TGTGCCAGCAGTGAAGCCACGGGTAATACGCAGTATTTT.

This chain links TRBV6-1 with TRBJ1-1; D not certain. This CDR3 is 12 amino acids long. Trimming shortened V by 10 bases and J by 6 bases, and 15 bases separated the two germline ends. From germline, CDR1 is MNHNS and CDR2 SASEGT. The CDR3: CATRAGSAEAFF. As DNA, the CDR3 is TGTGCCACTCGGGCGGGGAGCGCTGAAGCTTTCTTT.

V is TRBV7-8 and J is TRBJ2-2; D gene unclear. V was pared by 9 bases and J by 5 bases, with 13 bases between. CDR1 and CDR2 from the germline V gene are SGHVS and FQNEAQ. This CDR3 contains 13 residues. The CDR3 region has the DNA TGTGCCAGTAGCACCAGAGATACCGGGGAGCTGTTTTTT. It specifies CASSTRDTGELFF. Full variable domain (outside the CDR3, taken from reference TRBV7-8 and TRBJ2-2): GAGVSQSPRYKVAKRGQDVALRCDPISGHVSLFWYQQALGQGPEFLTYFQNEAQLDKSGLPSDRFFAERPEGSVSTLKIQRTQQEDSAVYLCASSTRDTGELFFGEGSRLTVL.

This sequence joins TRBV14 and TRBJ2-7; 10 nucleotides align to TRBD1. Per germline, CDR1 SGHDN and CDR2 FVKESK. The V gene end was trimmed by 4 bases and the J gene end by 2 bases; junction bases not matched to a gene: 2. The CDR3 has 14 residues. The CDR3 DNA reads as TGTGCCAGCAGCCGCGGGACAGGGGCCTACGAGCAGTACTTC. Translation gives CASSRGTGAYEQYF.

The CDR3 region is CASSHPGNYGYTF. In DNA form, the CDR3 reads TGTGCCAGCAGCCATCCCGGGAACTATGGCTACACCTTC. The chain is built from TRBV14 and TRBJ1-2; no clear D. The CDR3 contains 13 residues. The V end was cut by 3 bases, the J end by 2 bases, with 7 bases between. Germline CDR1 is SGHDN and CDR2 is FVKESK.